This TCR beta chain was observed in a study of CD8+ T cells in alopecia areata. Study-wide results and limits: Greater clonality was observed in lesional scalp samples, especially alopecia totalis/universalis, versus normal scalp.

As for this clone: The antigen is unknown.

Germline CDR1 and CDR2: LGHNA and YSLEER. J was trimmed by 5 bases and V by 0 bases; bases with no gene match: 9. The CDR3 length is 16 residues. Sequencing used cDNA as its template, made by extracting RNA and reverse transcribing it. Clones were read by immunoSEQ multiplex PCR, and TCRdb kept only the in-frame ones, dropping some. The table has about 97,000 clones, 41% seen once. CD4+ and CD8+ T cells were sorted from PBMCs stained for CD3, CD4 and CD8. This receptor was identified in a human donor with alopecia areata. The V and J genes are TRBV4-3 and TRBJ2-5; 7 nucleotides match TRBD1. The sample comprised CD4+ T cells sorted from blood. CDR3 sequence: CASSQDATGQWETQYF. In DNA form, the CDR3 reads TGCGCCAGCAGCCAAGATGCGACAGGGCAGTGGGAGACCCAGTACTTC.